This TCR beta chain appears in the sequencing data of a study of control samples from healthy donors and cancer patients (dated by TCRdb to the early 2020s). The library was obtained by the immunoSEQ multiplex PCR assay. Not all clones reach the TCRdb copy of this immuneACCESS table, which keeps in-frame sequences only. Checked studies attribute under half of the gap to unresolved V genes and leave the rest unexplained. The sample table shows approximately 70,000 clones, and over 80% are seen once. The ten largest clonotypes hold 15% to 19% of the sample. The germline V gene gives CDR1 as SNHLY and CDR2 as FYNNEI. V lost 8 bases and J lost 7 bases; the stretch between them is 21 bases long. There are 15 amino acids in the CDR3, from cysteine to phenylalanine inclusive. Just CDR3 DNA is preserved here, 45 bases in frame from base 1. Turning to this clone: Its antigen is not yet known. The sample holds no much larger clone one base away, and base qualities are not on file.

The sequenced sample was blood. Recombination joined TRBV2 with TRBJ2-1; the D region possibly corresponds to TRBD2 (6 bases align). This TCR was recovered from a man aged 55 to 70 in good health. CDR3 region: CASGTAEGGINEQFF. The bases read TGTGCCAGCGGGACTGCCGAGGGCGGGATAAATGAGCAGTTCTTC.